A single sample gave rise to the 8 T cell receptor beta chains below, sequenced in a study of identical twins. TCRdb fed the 5' RACE reads into MiXCR, producing one record per CDR3 protein. The data show under 300,000 distinct CDR3 sequences, over 5.5% seen once. These same records also appear under a second study, on T cells expressing NK-cell markers.

Sample: CD8+ T cells sorted from blood. The receptors come from a woman between 18 and 29 years old in good health.

The rearrangement uses TRBV11-2 and TRBJ2-1; D is undetermined. Germline values: CDR1 SGHAT, CDR2 FQNNGV. V was cut by 0 bases and J by 0 bases, with 9 bases left in between. The CDR3 length is 16 residues. The CDR3 sequence: CASSLDLSSSYNEQFF. In nucleotides, the CDR3 is TGTGCCAGCAGCTTAGATCTGTCTAGCTCCTACAATGAGCAGTTCTTC.

This clonotype was counted only a few times. The J gene is TRBJ1-1, the V gene TRBV5-4; the D gene is possibly TRBD1 (5 bases). V was cut by 6 bases and J by 6 bases, with 9 bases left in between. Germline lookup yields CDR1 SGHNT and CDR2 YYREEE (reference sequence). The CDR3 extends over 11 amino acids. The CDR3 is CASMWGAEAFF. The DNA for the CDR3 is TGTGCCAGCATGTGGGGGGCTGAAGCTTTCTTT.

This clonotype has a handful of counts. This sequence joins TRBV29-1 and TRBJ2-7; TRBD1 agrees at 8 bases. From germline, CDR1 is SQVTM and CDR2 ANQGSEA. The CDR3 contains 15 residues. J was trimmed by 4 bases and V by 3 bases; bases with no gene match: 11. This CDR3 is CSVEEEGTGFYEQYF. CDR3 sequence (DNA): TGCAGCGTTGAGGAAGAGGGGACAGGTTTTTACGAGCAGTACTTC.

The rearrangement links TRBV20-1 to TRBJ2-5; no clear D gene. V shed 3 bases and J shed 5 bases, with 7 bases lying between them. There are 11 residues in the CDR3. From germline, CDR1 is DFQATT and CDR2 SNEGSKA (reference sequence). The CDR3 is CSASVTETQYF. The DNA of the CDR3 is TGCAGTGCTAGTGTTACGGAGACCCAGTACTTC.

In its sample, this clonotype was seen many times. The CDR3 sequence: CASSKGGSEQFF. The CDR3 DNA reads TGTGCCAGCTCTAAAGGGGGAAGTGAGCAGTTCTTC. The chain carries TRBV2 and TRBJ2-1, with D possibly being TRBD1 (6 bases). The CDR3 totals 12 residues. The germline gives CDR1 SNHLY, CDR2 FYNNEI. Trimming took off 8 bases at V and 9 bases at J, with 14 bases between the two ends.

Ten or more counts support this clonotype. The V call is TRBV18, the J call TRBJ2-1, with D possibly TRBD1 on 5 matching bases. CDR3 length equals 14 residues. Trimming took off 3 bases at V and 6 bases at J, with 12 bases between the two ends. Germline V lookup: CDR1 KGHSH, CDR2 LQKENI. This CDR3 is CASSPSQGGNEQFF. Here the CDR3 DNA reads TGTGCCAGCTCACCTTCCCAGGGCGGCAATGAGCAGTTCTTC.

This clonotype showed up just a few times. The chain couples TRBV5-6 to TRBJ2-7; possibly TRBD1 for D (5 bases). Trimming removed 0 bases at V and 4 bases at J, with 11 bases between. Germline CDR1 reads SGHDT; CDR2 reads YYEEEE. CDR3 size: 14 residues. DNA for the CDR3: TGTGCCAGCAGCTTGGGCGCAGGGTGGTACGAGCAGTACTTC. Residues: CASSLGAGWYEQYF.

The rearrangement links TRBV19 to TRBJ2-7, with D maybe TRBD2 (5 bases). Trimming pared 5 bases from V and 5 bases from J, leaving 13 bases between. The CDR3 contains 13 residues. In germline, CDR1 is LNHDA, CDR2 SQIVND (reference sequence). The DNA of the CDR3 is TGTGCCAGTAGTTACTTTCTCGGGAACGAGCAGTACTTC. The encoded protein is CASSYFLGNEQYF.